Reported below is one T cell receptor (beta chain). Healthy donors matched for age and sex were used as controls. The RNA input was 0.5 to 1 ug, and it was reverse transcribed with random hexamers. TCRdb re-derived calls from the immunoSEQ multiplex PCR reads in MiXCR, one entry per CDR3 protein. Among over 95,000 distinct CDR3 sequences listed, around 90% were seen once. With 0 bases clipped from V and 2 bases from J, the junction kept 5 bases outside the gene matches. The CDR3 totals 16 residues. Germline CDR1 is DFQATT and CDR2 is SNEGSKA (reference sequence). These data originate in a study of CD8 T cells in Susac syndrome.

Source material: CD4+ T cells from PBMCs. This rearrangement joins TRBV20-1 to TRBJ2-7; 12 bases fit TRBD2. This clonotype was obtained from a human donor in good health. The DNA of the CDR3 is TGCAGTGCTAGAGACCCACCTAGCGGGAGGGCCTACGAGCAGTACTTC. This gives the protein CSARDPPSGRAYEQYF.